This TCR beta chain is from a study of T cells in localized non-small cell lung cancer. Regarding this clone: Its antigen is unknown.

Study-level points and caveats: In adjacent lung appeared a median 57 of the top 100 tumor clones.

This CDR3 comprises 15 residues. Germline CDR1 is SEHNR and CDR2 is FQNEAQ (reference sequence). Trimming took off 1 base at V and 5 bases at J, with 12 bases between the two ends. Some clones are missing from TCRdb's copy, which holds only in-frame ones; the method was immunoSEQ multiplex PCR. The table lists 130,000 or so clones, roughly 90% of them singletons, with around 1.7% in the top ten. This sequence was found in a female donor over 55 with stage I lung adenocarcinoma. This sample comprised peripheral blood, obtained before any cancer treatment. The V and J genes are TRBV7-9 and TRBJ2-1, with D perhaps TRBD1 (6 bases). The DNA of the CDR3 is TGTGCCAGCAGCTTAGGAAGCAGGGGACACAATGAGCAGTTCTTC. Protein product: CASSLGSRGHNEQFF.